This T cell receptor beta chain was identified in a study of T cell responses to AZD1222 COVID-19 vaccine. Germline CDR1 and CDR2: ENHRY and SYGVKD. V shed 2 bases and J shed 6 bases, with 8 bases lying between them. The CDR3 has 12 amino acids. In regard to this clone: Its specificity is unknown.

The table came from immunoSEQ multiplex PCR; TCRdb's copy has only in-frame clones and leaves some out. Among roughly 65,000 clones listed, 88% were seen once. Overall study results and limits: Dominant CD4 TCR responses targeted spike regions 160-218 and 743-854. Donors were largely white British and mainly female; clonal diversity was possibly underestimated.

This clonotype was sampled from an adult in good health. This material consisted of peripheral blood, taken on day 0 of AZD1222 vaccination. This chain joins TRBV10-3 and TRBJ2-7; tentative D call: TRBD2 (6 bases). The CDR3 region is CAISERRAEQYF. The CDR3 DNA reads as TGTGCCATCAGTGAGAGGAGGGCCGAGCAGTACTTC.